This T cell receptor (beta chain) was retrieved from a study of spatial heterogeneity in lung cancer. This clonotype is termed medium-sized. Its antigen is still unknown. Regarding the study as a whole: Ubiquitous and regional expanded TCR counts mirrored ubiquitous and regional nonsynonymous mutation counts, respectively. Counts of expanded alpha and beta TCRs within tumors tracked the tumor nonsynonymous mutation count.

TCRdb passed the 5' RACE reads through MiXCR, listing each CDR3 protein once. In the table there are around 5,800 distinct CDR3 sequences, roughly 7.7% of which are singletons. As for time point: sample taken at primary tumor resection. Unsorted whole RNA samples from tumor, nontumor lung or frozen PBMC were sequenced. Here the sequenced sample was lung tumor tissue, taken at surgery. The TCR comes from a female donor with early-stage non-small cell lung cancer.

CDR3 sequence reads: CASSRQEGRNEKLFF. The CDR3 DNA reads as TGTGCCAGCAGCCGCCAAGAAGGAAGAAATGAAAAACTGTTTTTT. This chain joins TRBV12-3 or TRBV12-4 and TRBJ1-4; D remains ambiguous. V was pared by 6 bases and J by 5 bases, with 16 bases between. CDR3 length equals 15 residues.